The TCR beta chain described here comes from a study of blood T cell repertoires in COVID-19. Profiled with immunoSEQ multiplex PCR; TCRdb holds only in-frame clones, not every one. The table includes about 150,000 clones, about 88% detected once. The CDR3 extends over 14 amino acids. Germline V lookup: CDR1 ENHRY, CDR2 SYGVKD. V lost 2 bases and J lost 5; bases outside the gene matches: 3. V is TRBV10-3 and J is TRBJ1-1, with TRBD1 matching over 9 bases. Sequenced sample: peripheral blood. The receptor was isolated from a woman in her fifties or sixties with COVID-19, enrolled during active disease. The CDR3 DNA reads TGTGCCATCAGTGAGGAAGGGACAGGGACTGAAGCTTTCTTT. This translates into CAISEEGTGTEAFF.